One T cell receptor (beta chain) is described in this entry. What this receptor recognizes is not known. No quality values exist for individual bases; no much larger clone is one base distant. The donors were healthy, HIV-negative adults with no recently reported acute infections or vaccinations. All donors were Caucasian adults living in Nashville, Tennessee, USA. CD4+ T cells were enriched through magnetic negative selection, after which naive cells were positively selected on CD45RA and the remaining negative fraction served as the memory subset. Blood was obtained by leukapheresis, after which PBMCs were separated by Ficoll-Histopaque density gradient centrifugation and cryopreserved in liquid nitrogen vapor phase. Analytical flow cytometry was used to check the purity and quantity of each magnetically sorted T cell population. Genomic DNA was isolated from every sorted fraction and measured by UV absorbance on a Nanodrop 2000c.

Between the V and J ends, shortened by 2 bases and 5 bases respectively, the junction contains 16 bases. The CDR1 and CDR2 encoded by the germline V gene (reference sequence) are GTSNPN and SVGIG. CDR3 length: 14 amino acids, cysteine to phenylalanine. Only the CDR3 region is kept as DNA, spanning 42 bases read in frame from base 1. Using the deep immunoSEQ assay, TCR CDR3 regions were amplified from genomic DNA by multiplex PCR. For each cell subset, the extracted genomic DNA was distributed evenly across all wells of several immunoSEQ 96-well plates, and each plate served as one replicate. For sorted subsets, each replicate PCR was loaded with 200 to 250 ng genomic DNA, equivalent to 25,000 to 30,000 T cell genomes. The purified libraries were quantified using a Qubit 3.0 fluorometer, sized with a Bioanalyzer 2100, and then quantified again using the KAPA Library Quantification kit. Each immunoSEQ 96-well plate was sequenced on its own single-read 150-cycle Illumina NextSeq 550 flow cell. Per the source publication's procedure: The immunoSEQ output contained only junctional sequences without quality scores, so filtering could not match that applied to full-length reads. To assign V/J genes and CDR3, sequences were annotated using PyIR, a Python wrapper for IgBLAST v1.9, with IMGT germline references. Reads with weak V/J assignments (E-value above 1e-6), missing CDR3, stop codons, out-of-frame junctions, or ambiguous translated residues were removed. V3J clonotypes were defined by identical inferred V gene, J gene, and CDR3 amino acid sequence. Percentage overlap between repertoires was computed as shared unique clonotypes divided by the size of the smaller repertoire. Three approaches were used to assess repertoire richness: RTK rarefaction, the Chao1 estimator, and Recon v2.1 estimates of unobserved clonotypes. For all TCRbeta clonotypes obtained by the gDNA method from several donors, generation probabilities were computed with OLGA. As stored in TCRdb, this immuneACCESS dataset retains in-frame rearrangements with V and J assigned. A fraction of the clones does not appear; measured against another copy, unresolved V genes explain less than half of the discrepancy, and the remainder lacks a known reason. That table supplies the V and J calls and clone size; D and trimming were determined from the DNA. Here the sample has more than 2,000,000 clones; more than 85% occur a single time. 0.39% of the sample goes to the ten largest clones.

The data derive from a study of shared clonotypes between healthy human individuals (dated by TCRdb to about 2020). Regarding the complete study: The cohort included three men and a couple of women between 18 and 49 years of age. Blood TCR repertoires of roughly five healthy adults were deeply sequenced to estimate repertoire size and the extent of clonotype sharing between individuals. Leukapheresis yielded between about 0.94 and 10 billion PBMCs per donor. For each donor, CD4 naive and CD4 memory were each run on three plates, CD8 naive on two plates, and CD8 memory on one plate. To increase sequencing depth and limit assay-specific biases, different laboratories used diverse techniques to prepare libraries and sequence TCR repertoires.

Results the study describes overall, beyond this receptor: Sampling was restricted to blood, and TCR repertoires in tissue are likely to differ from TCR repertoires in blood. Compared with non-shared clonotypes, clonotypes shared by all four sorted-subset donors had higher generation probabilities. When a few donors were compared, the shared fraction of clonotypes was about 5.4% for naive CD4, 3.5% for naive CD8, 2% to 2.5% for memory CD4, and roughly 0.4% for memory CD8. Because the study included only a small number of donors, the genetic and exposure-history diversity represented was limited. Naive subsets generally had larger estimated clonotype richness than memory subsets. Rarefaction of sorted-subset datasets indicated incomplete sequencing despite the large sequencing depth. Pairwise subsampling led to the expectation that sequencing depth would affect the degree of clonotype sharing among donors.

This receptor was identified in a man between 18 and 35 years old in good health. Some clones in this sample may be carry-over from other donors' samples. The sequence links TRBV30 to TRBJ2-7; TRBD1 is a possible D gene, resting on 6 matching bases. The sample comprised naive CD4+ T cells from PBMCs. The cell subset or site label for this specimen denotes: CD45RA+ positively selected. The CDR3 reads CAWSMGRDIDEQYF. The sequence in DNA is TGTGCCTGGAGTATGGGCAGGGACATCGACGAGCAGTACTTC.